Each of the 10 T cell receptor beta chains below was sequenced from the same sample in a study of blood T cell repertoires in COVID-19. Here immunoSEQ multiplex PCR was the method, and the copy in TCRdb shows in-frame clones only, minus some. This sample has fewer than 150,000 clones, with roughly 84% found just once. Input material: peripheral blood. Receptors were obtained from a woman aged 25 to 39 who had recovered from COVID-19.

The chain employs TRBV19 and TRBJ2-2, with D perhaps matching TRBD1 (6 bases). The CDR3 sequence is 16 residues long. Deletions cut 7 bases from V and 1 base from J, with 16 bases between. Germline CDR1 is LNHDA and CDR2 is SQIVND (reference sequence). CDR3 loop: CASTFGQIRNTGELFF. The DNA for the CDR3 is TGTGCCAGTACCTTCGGACAGATTCGGAACACCGGGGAGCTGTTTTTT.

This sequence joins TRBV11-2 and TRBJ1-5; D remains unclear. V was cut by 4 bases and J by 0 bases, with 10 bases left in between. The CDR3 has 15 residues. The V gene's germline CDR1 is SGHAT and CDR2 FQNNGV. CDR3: CASSSDGDSNQPQHF. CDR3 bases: TGTGCCAGCAGCTCGGACGGGGATAGCAATCAGCCCCAGCATTTT. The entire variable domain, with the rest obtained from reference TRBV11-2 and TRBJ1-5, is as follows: EAGVAQSPRYKIIEKRQSVAFWCNPISGHATLYWYQQILGQGPKLLIQFQNNGVVDDSQLPKDRFSAERLKGVDSTLKIQPAKLEDSAVYLCASSSDGDSNQPQHFGDGTRLSIL.

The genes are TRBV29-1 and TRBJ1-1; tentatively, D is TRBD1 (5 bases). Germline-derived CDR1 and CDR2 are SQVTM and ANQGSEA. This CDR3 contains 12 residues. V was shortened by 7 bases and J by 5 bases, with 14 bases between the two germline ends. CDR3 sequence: CSGEQGGTEAFF. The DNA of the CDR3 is TGCAGCGGCGAGCAGGGCGGAACTGAAGCTTTCTTT.

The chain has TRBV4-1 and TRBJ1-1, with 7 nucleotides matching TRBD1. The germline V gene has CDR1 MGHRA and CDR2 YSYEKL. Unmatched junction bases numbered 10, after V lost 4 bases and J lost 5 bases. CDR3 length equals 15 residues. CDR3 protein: CASSPLRTGGTEAFF. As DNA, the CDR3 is TGCGCCAGCAGCCCCTTACGGACAGGCGGGACTGAAGCTTTCTTT.

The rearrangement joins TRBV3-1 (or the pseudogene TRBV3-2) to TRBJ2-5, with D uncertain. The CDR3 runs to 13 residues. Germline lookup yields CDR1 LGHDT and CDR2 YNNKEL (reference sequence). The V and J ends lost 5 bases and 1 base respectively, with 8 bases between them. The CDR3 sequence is CASSSGAQETQYF. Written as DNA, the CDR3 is TGTGCCAGCAGCTCCGGAGCCCAAGAGACCCAGTACTTC.

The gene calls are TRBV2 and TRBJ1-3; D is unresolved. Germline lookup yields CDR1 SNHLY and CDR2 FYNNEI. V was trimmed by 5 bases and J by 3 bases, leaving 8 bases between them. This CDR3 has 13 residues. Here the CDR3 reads CASSSTVGNTIYF. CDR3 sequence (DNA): TGTGCCAGCAGTAGTACAGTTGGAAACACCATATATTTT.

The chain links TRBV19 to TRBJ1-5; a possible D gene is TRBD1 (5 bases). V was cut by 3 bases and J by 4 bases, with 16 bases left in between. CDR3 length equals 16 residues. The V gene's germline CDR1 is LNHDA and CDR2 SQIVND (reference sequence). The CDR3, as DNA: TGTGCCAGTAGTATCCTGTCGGGGGGGAGGAATCAGCCCCAGCATTTT. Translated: CASSILSGGRNQPQHF.

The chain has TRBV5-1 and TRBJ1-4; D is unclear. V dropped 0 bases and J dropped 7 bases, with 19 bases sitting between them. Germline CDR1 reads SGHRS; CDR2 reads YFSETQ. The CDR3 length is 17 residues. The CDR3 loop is CASSLGLIAGSGEKLFF. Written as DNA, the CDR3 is TGCGCCAGCAGCTTGGGTTTAATTGCAGGCTCCGGTGAAAAACTGTTTTTT.

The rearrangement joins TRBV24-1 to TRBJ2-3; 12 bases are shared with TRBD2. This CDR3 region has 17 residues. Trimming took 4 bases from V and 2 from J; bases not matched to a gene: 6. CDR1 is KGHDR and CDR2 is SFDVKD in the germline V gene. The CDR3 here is CATSEKTSGRNTDTQYF. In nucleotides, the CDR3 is TGTGCCACCAGTGAAAAAACTAGCGGGAGGAACACAGATACGCAGTATTTT.

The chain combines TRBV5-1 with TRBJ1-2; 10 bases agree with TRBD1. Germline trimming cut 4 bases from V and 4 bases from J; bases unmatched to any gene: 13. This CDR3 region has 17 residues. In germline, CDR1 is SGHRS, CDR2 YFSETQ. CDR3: CASSHRDRGPPGYGYTF. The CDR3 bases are TGCGCCAGCAGCCACCGGGACAGGGGACCGCCTGGCTATGGCTACACCTTC.